The present TCR beta chain was sequenced within a study of blood T cell repertoires in COVID-19. At the level of the study: Some COVID-19 samples were acute and others convalescent; all came from the United States, Italy and Spain. Nucleic acid was either cDNA or gDNA, and it came from T cells, B-cell-depleted T cells, or PBMCs.

As originally analysed: For nucleated cells, counts were estimated from reference gene primer amplification. The table came from immunoSEQ multiplex PCR; TCRdb's copy has only in-frame clones and leaves some out. That table gives V, J and clone size, and the DNA gave D and trimming. This sample has 87,000 or so clones, with approximately 86% found just once. Followed over time, Seattle patients had been enrolled while infection was active. Germline-derived CDR1 and CDR2 are SEHNR and FQNEAQ (reference sequence). This CDR3 is built from 15 residues. The ends were cut back, 1 base at V and 3 bases at J, with 9 bases in the middle.

This TCR was recovered from a woman of 80 years or more with COVID-19, enrolled during active disease. The V gene is TRBV7-9, the J gene TRBJ2-2; D uncertain. The material sequenced was peripheral blood. DNA of the CDR3: TGTGCCAGCAGCTTAGTTATTCGGGACACCGGGGAGCTGTTTTTT. Translating it yields CASSLVIRDTGELFF. Based on the CDR3 plus reference TRBV7-9 and TRBJ2-2, the full variable domain is DTGVSQNPRHKITKRGQNVTFRCDPISEHNRLYWYRQTLGQGPEFLTYFQNEAQLEKSRLLSDRFSAERPKGSFSTLEIQRTEQGDSAMYLCASSLVIRDTGELFFGEGSRLTVL.